The 27 T cell receptor beta chains given below trace back to one sample, sequenced in a study of radiation and T cells in renal cell carcinoma. Produced via immunoSEQ multiplex PCR; TCRdb's table is partial and in-frame only. The sample holds about 140,000 clones, 70% to 90% seen once. Time point specified: baseline pretreatment blood. Treatment defined: 15 Gy SBRT to primary tumor, nephrectomy 4 weeks later. The source material was blood, sampled from a patient whose treatment included radiotherapy and nephrectomy. All receptors derive from a woman in her 50s with renal cell carcinoma.

The CDR3 here is CASSISENSGNTIYF. CDR3 in DNA: TGTGCCAGTAGTATCAGTGAAAACTCTGGAAACACCATATATTTT. J is TRBJ1-3 and V is TRBV19; D is undetermined. The CDR3 totals 15 residues. The V and J ends lost 3 bases and 0 bases respectively, with 9 bases between them. Per germline, CDR1 LNHDA and CDR2 SQIVND (reference sequence).

This chain connects TRBV5-1 to TRBJ2-7; D is ambiguous. CDR3 length: 13 amino acids. V lost 0 bases and J 7 bases, leaving 11 bases between the germline ends. Germline V lookup: CDR1 SGHRS, CDR2 YFSETQ. CDR3 region: CASSLDWAREQYF. The CDR3 DNA reads as TGCGCCAGCAGCTTGGACTGGGCTCGGGAGCAGTACTTC. The whole variable domain, remainder taken from reference TRBV5-1 and TRBJ2-7, is KAGVTQTPRYLIKTRGQQVTLSCSPISGHRSVSWYQQTPGQGLQFLFEYFSETQRNKGNFPGRFSGRQFSNSRSEMNVSTLELGDSALYLCASSLDWAREQYFGPGTRLTVT.

The chain joins TRBV19 to TRBJ2-3; 8 nucleotides line up with TRBD2. With V trimmed by 4 bases and J by 2 bases, 5 bases remained unmatched. Germline values: CDR1 LNHDA, CDR2 SQIVND (reference sequence). There are 15 residues in the CDR3. The CDR3, as DNA: TGTGCCAGTAGTACCGGGAGGGATTCCACAGATACGCAGTATTTT. The encoded protein is CASSTGRDSTDTQYF.

The chain combines TRBV2 with TRBJ1-2, with TRBD1 identical over 8 bases. Losses at the gene ends were 7 bases for V and 6 bases for J; bases not matched to a gene: 13. CDR3 size: 15 residues. CDR1 SNHLY and CDR2 FYNNEI come from the germline V gene. The CDR3 sequence is CASTGDRWFVNGYTF. CDR3 nucleotide sequence: TGTGCCAGCACCGGGGACAGGTGGTTCGTTAATGGCTACACCTTC. Using reference TRBV2 and TRBJ1-2 for the parts outside the CDR3, the full variable domain is EPEVTQTPSHQVTQMGQEVILRCVPISNHLYFYWYRQILGQKVEFLVSFYNNEISEKSEIFDDQFSVERPDGSNFTLKIRSTKLEDSAMYFCASTGDRWFVNGYTFGSGTRLTVV.

J is TRBJ2-2 and V is TRBV30; D gene uncertain. The CDR3 runs 13 residues. CDR1 is GTSNPN, CDR2 SVGIG, per germline (reference sequence). The V end lost 0 bases, the J end lost 5 bases, and 7 bases lay between the germline ends. CDR3 sequence (DNA): TGTGCCTGGAGTGTTGTGGTTACCGGGGAGCTGTTTTTT. Translated: CAWSVVVTGELFF.

V is TRBV4-3 and J is TRBJ1-6, with 8 bases that match TRBD1. The CDR3 spans 18 residues. CDR1 is LGHNA, CDR2 YSLEER, per germline. Trimming took 1 base from V and 0 from J; bases not matched to a gene: 5. CDR3 protein: CASSQVRQGSSYNSPLHF. As DNA, the CDR3 is TGCGCCAGCAGCCAAGTCCGACAGGGGAGCTCCTATAATTCACCCCTCCACTTT.

The chain links TRBV10-1 to TRBJ2-2; D remains unclear. The CDR3 has 17 residues. Germline-derived CDR1 and CDR2 are WNHNN and SYGVQD (reference sequence). Deletions cut 3 bases from V and 4 bases from J, with 18 bases between. CDR3 loop: CASSESGVGRLTGELFF. The CDR3, as DNA: TGCGCCAGCAGTGAATCTGGGGTTGGTCGACTCACCGGGGAGCTGTTTTTT.

V is TRBV6-5 and J is TRBJ2-7, with 12 bases lining up with TRBD1. The V and J ends lost 4 bases and 7 bases, in that order; junction bases with no gene match: 11. The CDR3 extends over 16 amino acids. CDR1 and CDR2 from the germline V gene are MNHEY and SVGAGI. CDR3 sequence: CASSFDPGQGAEEQYF. As DNA, the CDR3 is TGTGCCAGCAGTTTCGATCCGGGACAGGGGGCAGAGGAGCAGTACTTC.

This clone was found a few times. The V call is TRBV27, the J call TRBJ2-5; a possible D gene is TRBD2 (6 bases). The CDR3 loop spans 15 amino acids. With 7 bases removed from V and 4 bases from J, the gap between germline ends came to 19 bases. Germline CDR1 MNHEY, CDR2 SMNVEV (reference sequence). This CDR3 is CASKRAGSHPETQYF. In nucleotides, the CDR3 is TGTGCCAGCAAGCGGGCCGGGAGCCACCCAGAGACCCAGTACTTC.

The chain uses TRBV5-4 and TRBJ2-1; the match to TRBD2 covers 9 bases. CDR3 size: 15 residues. V lost 6 bases, J lost 0 bases, and 4 bases stayed unmatched. From germline, CDR1 is SGHNT and CDR2 YYREEE (reference sequence). The CDR3 sequence: CASMGTSRSYNEQFF. CDR3 DNA sequence: TGTGCCAGCATGGGGACTAGCCGCTCCTACAATGAGCAGTTCTTC.

The chain links TRBV7-2 to TRBJ2-1; 8 bases agree with TRBD1. V trimming: 5 bases; J trimming: 8 bases; junction bases outside the gene matches: 5. This CDR3 spans 13 amino acids. In germline, CDR1 is SGHTA, CDR2 FQGNSA. The CDR3 region is CASSVDRGDEQFF. The CDR3 nucleotides read TGTGCCAGCAGCGTTGACAGGGGTGATGAGCAGTTCTTC.

The rearrangement uses TRBV28 and TRBJ2-4, with D tentatively TRBD1 (5 bases). This CDR3 has 15 residues. CDR1 and CDR2 (germline): MDHEN, SYDVKM. Between the trimmed V and J ends, which lost 3 bases and 2 bases, there was a span of 11 bases. The CDR3 spells CASSLKGPPKNIQYF. The CDR3 DNA is TGTGCCAGCAGTTTGAAGGGGCCCCCCAAAAACATTCAGTACTTC.

V and J are TRBV7-9 and TRBJ2-7; D is ambiguous. Trimming took 3 bases from V and 4 from J, leaving 10 bases between them. The CDR3 runs to 13 residues. Germline CDR1 is SEHNR and CDR2 is FQNEAQ (reference sequence). CDR3 protein: CASSFPGRYEQYF. In nucleotides, the CDR3 is TGTGCCAGCAGCTTTCCAGGCAGGTACGAGCAGTACTTC.

The chain combines TRBV10-3 with TRBJ1-2, with 9 nucleotides matching TRBD1. The CDR3 is made up of 14 amino acids. Per germline, CDR1 ENHRY and CDR2 SYGVKD. The J segment lost 2 bases and the V segment lost 4 bases, leaving 2 bases of the junction unmatched. CDR3 coding DNA: TGTGCCATCAGTGCCGGACAGGGGAACTATGGCTACACCTTC. As protein: CAISAGQGNYGYTF.

The V call is TRBV29-1, the J call TRBJ1-2; possible D gene TRBD1, 5 bases. CDR3 length: 11 residues. V shed 3 bases and J shed 8 bases, with 10 bases lying between them. Germline V gene lookup returns CDR1 SQVTM and CDR2 ANQGSEA. CDR3 DNA: TGCAGCGTTGACGGGGGGGAAGGCTACACCTTC. The encoded protein is CSVDGGEGYTF. Supplemented by reference TRBV29-1 and TRBJ1-2, the full variable domain reads SAVISQKPSRDICQRGTSLTIQCQVDSQVTMMFWYRQQPGQSLTLIATANQGSEATYESGFVIDKFPISRPNLTFSTLTVSNMSPEDSSIYLCSVDGGEGYTFGSGTRLTVV.

The genes are TRBV4-3 and TRBJ2-2; TRBD1 aligns across 9 bases. Germline V CDR1 and CDR2: LGHNA, YSLEER. The CDR3 runs to 16 residues. After removal of 1 base from V and 6 bases from J, the junction contained 6 bases not matched to a gene. This CDR3 reads CASSQGDREDAGELFF. The CDR3 DNA follows: TGCGCCAGCAGCCAAGGGGACAGGGAGGATGCCGGGGAGCTGTTTTTT.

V and J are TRBV4-3 and TRBJ1-6, with D perhaps TRBD1 (5 bases). The V end lost 2 bases, the J end lost 8 bases, and 13 bases lay between the germline ends. Germline V CDR1 and CDR2: LGHNA, YSLEER. This CDR3 is 15 amino acids long. The DNA of the CDR3 is TGCGCCAGCAGCCAATCAGGGTTCTCGGATTCACCCCTCCACTTT. Its protein product is CASSQSGFSDSPLHF.

The rearrangement joins TRBV27 to TRBJ2-7; TRBD1 matches at 8 bases. This CDR3 is built from 14 residues. The J segment lost 6 bases and the V segment lost 7 bases, leaving 11 bases of the junction unmatched. CDR1 is MNHEY, CDR2 SMNVEV, per germline (reference sequence). This CDR3 reads CASIRTGPYGEQYF. The CDR3 nucleotides read TGTGCCAGCATACGGACAGGGCCATACGGCGAGCAGTACTTC.

The chain employs TRBV9 and TRBJ2-7; D possibly corresponds to TRBD2 (6 bases). CDR3 size: 13 residues. Germline V CDR1 and CDR2: SGDLS, YYNGEE. V was cut by 7 bases and J by 6 bases, with 17 bases left in between. As DNA, the CDR3 is TGTGCCAGCTCTCCGCCCTCCGGGGGCGAGCAGTACTTC. Translated: CASSPPSGGEQYF.

The gene calls are TRBV29-1 and TRBJ1-2; TRBD1 agrees at 7 bases. V shed 4 bases, J shed 2 bases, and the junction held 4 bases outside the gene matches. This CDR3 spans 13 amino acids. The germline V gene has CDR1 SQVTM and CDR2 ANQGSEA. The CDR3 region has the DNA TGCAGCGTTGTAGACAGGGAAAACTATGGCTACACCTTC. Amino acids: CSVVDRENYGYTF.

The V call is TRBV7-9, the J call TRBJ2-2; D not certain. CDR3 length: 12 residues. Germline assignment: CDR1 SEHNR and CDR2 FQNEAQ (reference sequence). V was shortened by 2 bases and J by 7 bases, with 5 bases between the two germline ends. The CDR3 region is CASSLLDGELFF. In DNA form, the CDR3 reads TGTGCCAGCAGCTTATTGGACGGGGAGCTGTTTTTT.

This CDR3 is CASSSSGNTGELFF. CDR3 nucleotide sequence: TGTGCCAGCAGTTCTAGCGGTAACACCGGGGAGCTGTTTTTT. This chain joins TRBV6-6 and TRBJ2-2, with 7 bases lining up with TRBD2. Germline lookup yields CDR1 MNHNY and CDR2 SVGAGI (reference sequence). The V gene end was trimmed by 4 bases and the J gene end by 2 bases; junction bases not matched to a gene: 1. The CDR3 is 14 amino acids.

Only a few counts were recorded for this clone. V usage is TRBV28 and J usage is TRBJ2-7; D is unclear. Germline V gene sequence: CDR1 MDHEN, CDR2 SYDVKM. The CDR3 runs to 12 residues. V lost 6 bases to trimming and J lost 0 bases, with 6 bases between them. CDR3 sequence: CASSSVSYEQYF. DNA for the CDR3: TGTGCCAGCAGCTCTGTCTCCTACGAGCAGTACTTC.

This clone was observed a single time. V and J are TRBV20-1 and TRBJ2-7; TRBD1 is a possible D gene (6 bases). The V gene lost 6 bases and the J gene lost 6 bases, with 12 bases spanning the gap. There are 11 residues in the CDR3. Germline CDR1 reads DFQATT; CDR2 reads SNEGSKA (reference sequence). The CDR3: CSAQGRSEQYF. CDR3 in DNA: TGCAGTGCCCAGGGGCGGTCCGAGCAGTACTTC.

The V call is TRBV11-3, the J call TRBJ2-7; 9 bases map to TRBD2. Germline V lookup: CDR1 SGHNT, CDR2 YENEEA. Germline trimming cut 1 base from V and 3 bases from J; bases unmatched to any gene: 7. CDR3 length equals 16 residues. The CDR3 loop reads CASSLAGASGVYEQYF. The CDR3 DNA sequence: TGTGCCAGCAGCTTAGCCGGAGCTAGCGGGGTCTACGAGCAGTACTTC. Drawing the rest from reference TRBV11-3 and TRBJ2-7, the complete variable domain is EAGVVQSPRYKIIEKKQPVAFWCNPISGHNTLYWYLQNLGQGPELLIRYENEEAVDDSQLPKDRFSAERLKGVDSTLKIQPAELGDSAVYLCASSLAGASGVYEQYFGPGTRLTVT.

This sequence joins TRBV15 and TRBJ2-7, with D perhaps matching TRBD2 (5 bases). Trimming stripped 0 bases from V and 2 bases from J, with 8 bases between. Germline CDR1 LNHNV, CDR2 YYDKDF (reference sequence). The CDR3 length is 14 residues. CDR3 residues: CATSRDEGPYEQYF. The DNA for the CDR3 is TGTGCCACCAGCAGAGATGAGGGCCCCTACGAGCAGTACTTC.

This clone was recorded once. This chain links TRBV4-2 with TRBJ2-7; D is unresolved. Between the trimmed V and J ends, which lost 3 bases and 2 bases, there was a span of 23 bases. The germline gives CDR1 LGHNA, CDR2 YNFKEQ. This CDR3 is built from 18 residues. CDR3 sequence reads: CASSHARLPTNRTYEQYF. The DNA of the CDR3 is TGTGCCAGCAGCCACGCAAGACTTCCTACAAACCGAACCTACGAGCAGTACTTC.